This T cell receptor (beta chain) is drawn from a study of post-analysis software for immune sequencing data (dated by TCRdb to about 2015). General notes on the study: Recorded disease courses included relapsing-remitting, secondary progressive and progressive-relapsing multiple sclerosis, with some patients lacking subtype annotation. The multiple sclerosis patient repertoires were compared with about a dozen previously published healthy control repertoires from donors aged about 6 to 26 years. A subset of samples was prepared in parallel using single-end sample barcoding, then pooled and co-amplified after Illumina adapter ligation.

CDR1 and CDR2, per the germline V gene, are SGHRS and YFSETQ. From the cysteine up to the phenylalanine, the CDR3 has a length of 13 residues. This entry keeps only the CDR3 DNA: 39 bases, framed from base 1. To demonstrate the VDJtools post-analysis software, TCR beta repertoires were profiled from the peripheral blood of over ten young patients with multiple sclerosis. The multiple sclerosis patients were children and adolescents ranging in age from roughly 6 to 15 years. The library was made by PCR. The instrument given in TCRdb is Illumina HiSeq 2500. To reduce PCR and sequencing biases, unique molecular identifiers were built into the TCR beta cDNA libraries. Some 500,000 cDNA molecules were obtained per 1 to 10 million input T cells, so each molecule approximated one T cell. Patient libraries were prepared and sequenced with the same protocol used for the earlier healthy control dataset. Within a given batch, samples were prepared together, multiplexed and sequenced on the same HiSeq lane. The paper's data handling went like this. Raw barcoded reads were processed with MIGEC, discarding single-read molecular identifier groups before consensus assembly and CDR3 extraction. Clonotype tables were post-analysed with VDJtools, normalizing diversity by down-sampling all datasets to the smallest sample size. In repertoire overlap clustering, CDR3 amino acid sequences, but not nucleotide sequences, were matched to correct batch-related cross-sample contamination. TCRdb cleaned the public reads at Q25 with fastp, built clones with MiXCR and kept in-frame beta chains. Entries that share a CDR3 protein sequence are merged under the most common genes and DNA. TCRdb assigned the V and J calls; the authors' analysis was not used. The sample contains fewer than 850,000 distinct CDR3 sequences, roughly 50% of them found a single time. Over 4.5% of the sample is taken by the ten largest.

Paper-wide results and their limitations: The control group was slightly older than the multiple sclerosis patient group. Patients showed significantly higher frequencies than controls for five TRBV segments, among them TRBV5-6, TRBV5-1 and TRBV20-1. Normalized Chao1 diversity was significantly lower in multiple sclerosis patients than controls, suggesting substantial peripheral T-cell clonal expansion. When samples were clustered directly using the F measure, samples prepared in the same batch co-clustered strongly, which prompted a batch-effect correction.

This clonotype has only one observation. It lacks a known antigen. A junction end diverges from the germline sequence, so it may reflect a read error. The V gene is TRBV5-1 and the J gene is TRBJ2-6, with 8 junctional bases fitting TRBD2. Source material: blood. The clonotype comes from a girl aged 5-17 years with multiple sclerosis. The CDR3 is CASSFGGANVPTF. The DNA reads TGCGCCAGCAGCTTCGGGGGGGCCAACGTCCCGACTTTC.